This TCR beta chain was observed in a study of cytotoxic CD8 clonotypes in ibrutinib-treated CLL. Study information: Among the samples, the mean was approximately 250,000 productive templates and about 90,000 productive rearrangements. The study's findings and limits: Few clonotypes were public, and these shrank or held steady under treatment. Elevated clonality accompanied ibrutinib response, with a return toward baseline values at progression.

The assay was immunoSEQ multiplex PCR, and TCRdb's table has in-frame clones only and misses some. The sample records about 130,000 clones, around 84% being singletons. The CDR3 loop spans 13 amino acids. Germline V gene sequence: CDR1 SQVTM, CDR2 ANQGSEA. Trimming took off 3 bases at V and 3 bases at J, with 12 bases between the two ends. Worth noting for this clone: No antigen is known for it.

Sequenced material: PBMCs, taken after 24 months of ibrutinib treatment. The chain combines TRBV29-1 with TRBJ2-7, with D perhaps TRBD1 or TRBD2 (5 bases each). This TCR derives from a human donor with chronic lymphocytic leukemia. Here the CDR3 DNA reads TGCAGCGTTGAGCACCCGGGACGCTACGAGCAGTACTTC. Its protein is CSVEHPGRYEQYF.